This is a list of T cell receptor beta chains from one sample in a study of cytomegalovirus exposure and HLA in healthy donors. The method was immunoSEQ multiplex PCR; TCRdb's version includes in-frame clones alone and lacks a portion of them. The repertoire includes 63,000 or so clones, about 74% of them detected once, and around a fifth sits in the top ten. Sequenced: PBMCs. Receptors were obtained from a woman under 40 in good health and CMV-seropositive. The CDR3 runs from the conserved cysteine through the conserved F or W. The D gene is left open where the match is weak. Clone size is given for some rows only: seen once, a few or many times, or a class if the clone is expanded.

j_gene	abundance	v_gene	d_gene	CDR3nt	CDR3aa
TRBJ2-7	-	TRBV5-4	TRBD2	TGTGCCAGCAGCTTGGCCTCGGGGGACTATACCTTC	CASSLASGDYTF
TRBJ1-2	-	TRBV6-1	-	TGTGCCAGCAGTGAAGGACAATTCTATGGCTACACCTTC	CASSEGQFYGYTF
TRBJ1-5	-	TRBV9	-	TGTGCCAGGGGGACTAGAGGGCAGCCCCAGCATTTT	CARGTRGQPQHF
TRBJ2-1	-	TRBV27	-	TGTGCCAGCAGGTACCAGGGTTACAATGAGCAGTTCTTC	CASRYQGYNEQFF
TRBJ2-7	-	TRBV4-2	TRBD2	TGTGCCAGCAGCCAAGATTACGGGGGGAGCTCCTACGAGCAGTACTTC	CASSQDYGGSSYEQYF
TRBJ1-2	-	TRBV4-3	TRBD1	TGCGCCAGCAGCCAAGAACCGGGACAGGGGGCGAGGGGCTACACCTTC	CASSQEPGQGARGYTF
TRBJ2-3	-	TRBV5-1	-	TGCGCCAGCAGCTTGGGACTAGTAGCTGGAGATACGCAGTATTTT	CASSLGLVAGDTQYF
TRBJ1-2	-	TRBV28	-	TGTGCCAGCAGTACATACCGAGGGACTATTGGCTACACCTTC	CASSTYRGTIGYTF
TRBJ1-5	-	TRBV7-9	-	TGTGCCAGCAGCCGGGACAATCAGCCCCAGCATTTT	CASSRDNQPQHF
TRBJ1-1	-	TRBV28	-	TGTGCCAGCAGTTCATTACTGACAGCTGAAGCTTTCTTT	CASSSLLTAEAFF
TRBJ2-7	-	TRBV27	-	TGTGCCAGCAGTTCCCCACCTCATGTCGGGCAGTACTTC	CASSSPPHVGQYF
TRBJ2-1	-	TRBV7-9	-	TGTGCCAGCAGCTTCTCCGGGAGCTGGAATGAGCAGTTCTTC	CASSFSGSWNEQFF
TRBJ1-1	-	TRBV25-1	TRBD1	TGTGCCAGCAGTGATTTGGGACAGCGGCGGACTGAAGCTTTCTTT	CASSDLGQRRTEAFF
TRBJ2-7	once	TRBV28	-	TGTGCCAGCAGCCGTACCGACAGGAACCGGGAGCAGTACTTC	CASSRTDRNREQYF
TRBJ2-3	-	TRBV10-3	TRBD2	TGTGCCATCAGTGACCCGACTAGCGGGAGCTCAGATACGCAGTATTTT	CAISDPTSGSSDTQYF
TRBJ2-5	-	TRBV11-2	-	TGTGCCAGCAGCTTAGATACCGGGAGAAGAGAGACCCAGTACTTC	CASSLDTGRRETQYF
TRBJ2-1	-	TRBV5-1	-	TGCGCCAGCAGCGGTCTGGGACTTAACAATGAGCAGTTCTTC	CASSGLGLNNEQFF
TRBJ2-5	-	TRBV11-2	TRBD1	TGTGCCAGCAGCTTGTTTACAGGGGTAGATATGCCCCAGTACTTC	CASSLFTGVDMPQYF
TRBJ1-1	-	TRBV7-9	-	TGTGCCAGCAGCTTAGAAGGGGGCACTGAAGCTTTCTTT	CASSLEGGTEAFF
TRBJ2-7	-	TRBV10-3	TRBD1	TGTGCCATCCGGGACAGGGGTAGGACCTACGAGCAGTACTTC	CAIRDRGRTYEQYF
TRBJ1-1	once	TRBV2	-	TGTGCCAGCAGTGAAGCCCGTGGGGGGACTGAAGCTTTCTTT	CASSEARGGTEAFF
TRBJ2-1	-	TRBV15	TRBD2	TGTGCCACGAGCACTAGCGGGTCTACCTACAATGAGCAGTTCTTC	CATSTSGSTYNEQFF
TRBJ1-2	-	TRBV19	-	TGTGCCAGTACCGGTAGTCGAGGAATTGGCTACACCTTC	CASTGSRGIGYTF
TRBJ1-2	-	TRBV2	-	TGTGCCAGCAGTGAAAGGCCAGGGATCTATGGCTACACCTTC	CASSERPGIYGYTF
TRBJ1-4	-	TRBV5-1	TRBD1	TGCGCCAGCAGAGCTCAGACAGGGGGCGCTGAAAAACTGTTTTTT	CASRAQTGGAEKLFF
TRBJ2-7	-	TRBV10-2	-	TGCGCCAGCAGTTTGGTAGCGGAAACCTACGAGCAGTACTTC	CASSLVAETYEQYF
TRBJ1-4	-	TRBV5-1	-	TGCGCCAGCAGCTTGGGAGAGAAACTGTTTTTT	CASSLGEKLFF
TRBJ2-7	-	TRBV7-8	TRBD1	TGTGCCAGCAGTAATGGACAGGCCTACGAGCAGTACTTC	CASSNGQAYEQYF
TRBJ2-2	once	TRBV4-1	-	TGCGCCAGCAGCCATGGACAGAACACCGGGGAGCTGTTTTTT	CASSHGQNTGELFF
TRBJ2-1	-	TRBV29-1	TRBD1	TGCAAGGCTCCGGGACAGAACTACAATGAGCAGTTCTTC	CKAPGQNYNEQFF
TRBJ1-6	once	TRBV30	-	TGTGCCTGGAGACCCTCGGATTCACCCCTCCACTTT	CAWRPSDSPLHF
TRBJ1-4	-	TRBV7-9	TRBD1	TGTGCCAGCAGCTCGTTACGGGACAGGGGTAATGAAAAACTGTTTTTT	CASSSLRDRGNEKLFF
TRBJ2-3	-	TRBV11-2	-	TGTGCCAGCAGCTCGCAGGGGACAGATACGCAGTATTTT	CASSSQGTDTQYF
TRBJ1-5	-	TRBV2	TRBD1	TGTGCCAGCAGGGGGACAGGGCTCAATCAGCCCCAGCATTTT	CASRGTGLNQPQHF
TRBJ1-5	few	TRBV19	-	TGTGCCAGTAGTATAATAACAGGGAAGAGCAATCAGCCCCAGCATTTT	CASSIITGKSNQPQHF
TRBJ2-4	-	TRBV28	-	TGTGCCAGCAGCTCCGCGGGGATCAAAAACATTCAGTACTTC	CASSSAGIKNIQYF
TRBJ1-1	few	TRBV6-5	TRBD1	TGTGCCAGCAGCCCACAGGGGGCAAGGAACACTGAAGCTTTCTTT	CASSPQGARNTEAFF
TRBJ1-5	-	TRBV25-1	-	TGTGCCAGCAGTGAGCGTAGGTACGGGCAGCCCCAGCATTTT	CASSERRYGQPQHF
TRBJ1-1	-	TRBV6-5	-	TGTGCCAGCAGTTACTCGAGTATGGGGCGATGGACTGAAGCTTTCTTT	CASSYSSMGRWTEAFF
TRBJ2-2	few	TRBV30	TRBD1	TGTGCCTGGAGTTTCCCTCCAGGACAGGGAATTTCCAGGGAGCTGTTTTTT	CAWSFPPGQGISRELFF
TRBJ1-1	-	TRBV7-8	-	TGTGCCAGCAGCTTGGGCTACACTGAAGCTTTCTTT	CASSLGYTEAFF
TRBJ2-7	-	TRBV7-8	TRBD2	TGTGCCAGCAGCTTAGCTAGCGGGACCTACGAGCAGTACTTC	CASSLASGTYEQYF
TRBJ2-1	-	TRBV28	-	TGTGCCAGCTCCCCTCCAGGGAATCCCTACAATGAGCAGTTCTTC	CASSPPGNPYNEQFF
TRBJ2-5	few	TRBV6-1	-	TGTGCCAGCAGTGCTCAGGGAGAGACCCAGTACTTC	CASSAQGETQYF
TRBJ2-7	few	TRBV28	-	TGTGCCAGCAGTTACAGCTCCTACGAGCAGTACTTC	CASSYSSYEQYF
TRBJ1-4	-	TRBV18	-	TGTGCCAGCTCACCAAGCATACAGGGTAATGAAAAACTGTTTTTT	CASSPSIQGNEKLFF
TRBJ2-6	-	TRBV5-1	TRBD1	TGCGCCAGCAGCTTGGCGTCCAGGGGGACGGCTGGGGCCAACGTCCTGACTTTC	CASSLASRGTAGANVLTF
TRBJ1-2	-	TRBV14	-	TGTGCCAGCAGCTCTTCGAACTATGGCTACACCTTC	CASSSSNYGYTF
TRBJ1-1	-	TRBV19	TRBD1	TGTGCCAGTAGCTTGGGACAGGGGTTCTCTGAAGCTTTCTTT	CASSLGQGFSEAFF
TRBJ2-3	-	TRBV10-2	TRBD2	TGCGCCAGCAGTGAGTCACTAGCGCCAGGCACAGATACGCAGTATTTT	CASSESLAPGTDTQYF
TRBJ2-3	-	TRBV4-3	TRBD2	TGCGCCAGCAGCCAGGGACTAGCGGGAGGTACCAGCACAGATACGCAGTATTTT	CASSQGLAGGTSTDTQYF
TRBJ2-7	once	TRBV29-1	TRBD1	TGCAGCGTTGTAGGGACAGACACCTACGAGCAGTACTTC	CSVVGTDTYEQYF
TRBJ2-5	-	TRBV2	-	TGTGCCAGCAGACGAGAAAGCTTTCTCCGGGAGACCCAGTACTTC	CASRRESFLRETQYF
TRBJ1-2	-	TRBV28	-	TGTGCCAGCAGACAGGGCAATGGCTACACCTTC	CASRQGNGYTF